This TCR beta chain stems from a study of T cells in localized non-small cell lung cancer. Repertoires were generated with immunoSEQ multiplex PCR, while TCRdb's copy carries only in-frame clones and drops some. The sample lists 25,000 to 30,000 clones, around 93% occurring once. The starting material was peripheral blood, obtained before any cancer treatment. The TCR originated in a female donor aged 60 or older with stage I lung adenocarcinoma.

The CDR3 coding sequence is TGTGCCAGAAGTCAAATGGGTTTAGGCACTGAAGCTTTCTTT. Translating gives CARSQMGLGTEAFF. The chain joins TRBV7-5 to TRBJ1-1. TRBV7-5 is noted as a pseudogene. CDR3 length: 14 amino acids.